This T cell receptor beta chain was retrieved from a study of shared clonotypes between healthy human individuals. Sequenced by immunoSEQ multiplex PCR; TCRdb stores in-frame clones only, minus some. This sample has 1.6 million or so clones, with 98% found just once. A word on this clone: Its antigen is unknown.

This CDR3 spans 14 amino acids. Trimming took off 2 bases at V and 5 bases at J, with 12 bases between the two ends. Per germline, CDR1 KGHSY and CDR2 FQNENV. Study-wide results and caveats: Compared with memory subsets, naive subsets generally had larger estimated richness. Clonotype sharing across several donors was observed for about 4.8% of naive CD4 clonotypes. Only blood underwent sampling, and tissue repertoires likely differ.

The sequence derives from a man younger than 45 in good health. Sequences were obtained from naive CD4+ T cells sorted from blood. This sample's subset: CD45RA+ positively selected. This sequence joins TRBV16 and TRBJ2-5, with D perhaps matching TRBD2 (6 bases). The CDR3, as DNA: TGTGCCAGCAGCCAAACCGGCGGGACGGAGACCCAGTACTTC. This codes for CASSQTGGTETQYF.